Sequencing of this T cell receptor beta chain was carried out in a study of patients and donors after allogeneic stem cell transplantation. A single record per CDR3 protein comes from TCRdb applying MiXCR to the RT-PCR reads. The sample has some 880,000 distinct CDR3 sequences; about a sixth are singletons. In this sample, this clonotype turned up once. From germline, CDR1 is KGHDR and CDR2 SFDVKD. The junction had 12 bases not matched to a gene; V was cut back by 4 bases and J by 2 bases. The CDR3 spans 18 residues. The TCR was taken from a human donor who was either an allogeneic HSCT recipient or a stem cell or donor lymphocyte infusion donor (not recorded which). It is not recorded whose cells these are; they may come from a transplant donor. Input material: blood, either unsorted or a sorted T cell fraction (not recorded which). V and J are TRBV24-1 and TRBJ2-3, with 9 nucleotides matching TRBD1. CDR3 sequence reads: CATSDPKQGAPFTDTQYF. DNA of the CDR3: TGTGCCACCAGTGACCCCAAACAGGGGGCCCCTTTCACAGATACGCAGTATTTT.